Each of the 27 T cell receptor beta chains below was sequenced from the same sample in a study of cytomegalovirus exposure and HLA in healthy donors. Use of 60 Vbeta and 13 Jbeta primers characterized the PCR. The protocol was immunoSEQ multiplex PCR, while the TCRdb copy is restricted to in-frame clones and leaves out a portion. Here the sample spans some 140,000 clones, 66% being singletons. Material for sequencing was PBMCs. The receptors stem from a human donor in good health.

The chain employs TRBV18 and TRBJ1-1, with TRBD1 identical over 8 bases. The J segment lost 4 bases and the V segment lost 5 bases, leaving 9 bases of the junction unmatched. Germline values: CDR1 KGHSH, CDR2 LQKENI. The CDR3 is 15 amino acids. The CDR3 DNA is TGTGCCAGCTCATCCGAGACAGGGGTGGGCACTGAAGCTTTCTTT. The encoded protein is CASSSETGVGTEAFF.

This clone was counted between two and nine times. This chain's CDR3 is CASRGLAGASYNEQFF. DNA of the CDR3: TGTGCCAGCAGGGGACTAGCGGGGGCCTCCTACAATGAGCAGTTCTTC. The V call is TRBV2, the J call TRBJ2-1; TRBD2 matches at 14 bases. Unmatched junction bases numbered 1, after V lost 6 bases and J lost 0 bases. The CDR3 has 16 residues. The germline V gene encodes CDR1 SNHLY and CDR2 FYNNEI.

Only a few counts were recorded for this clone. The rearrangement links TRBV28 to TRBJ2-1; 10 nucleotides align to TRBD2. Germline assignment: CDR1 MDHEN and CDR2 SYDVKM. CDR3 length: 15 residues. V trimming: 5 bases; J trimming: 2 bases; junction bases outside the gene matches: 3. The DNA for the CDR3 is TGTGCCAGCAGTCCCCTAGCGGGAGCCTACAATGAGCAGTTCTTC. As protein: CASSPLAGAYNEQFF.

The rearrangement links TRBV2 to TRBJ2-3; 7 positions agree with TRBD2. This CDR3 has 14 amino acids. V was clipped by 7 bases and J by 1 base; unmatched bases: 5. Looked up from germline, CDR1 is SNHLY and CDR2 is FYNNEI. The CDR3 here is CASKGTSGTDTQYF. CDR3 nucleotides: TGTGCCAGCAAGGGTACTAGCGGCACAGATACGCAGTATTTT.

The rearrangement joins TRBV7-2 to TRBJ2-3, with a possible D match to TRBD2 (6 bases). The CDR3 spans 15 residues. Per the germline V gene, CDR1 is SGHTA and CDR2 is FQGNSA. V gave up 1 base and J gave up 1 base, with 9 bases separating them. CDR3 sequence (DNA): TGTGCCAGCAGCTTAGTCGGCGGGGGCACAGATACGCAGTATTTT. Residues: CASSLVGGGTDTQYF.

V usage is TRBV10-1 and J usage is TRBJ2-2; D call uncertain. CDR3 size: 10 residues. With 8 bases removed from V and 6 bases from J, the gap between germline ends came to 4 bases. Germline CDR1 and CDR2: WNHNN and SYGVQD (reference sequence). The CDR3 region is CASRAGELFF. The CDR3 DNA is TGCGCCAGCCGGGCCGGGGAGCTGTTTTTT.

The rearrangement uses TRBV27 and TRBJ2-7; tentatively, D is TRBD1 (5 bases). Per the germline V gene, CDR1 is MNHEY and CDR2 is SMNVEV (reference sequence). CDR3 length: 14 residues. V was cut by 0 bases and J by 5 bases, with 11 bases left in between. CDR3 loop: CASSLSKQGNEQYF. CDR3 in DNA: TGTGCCAGCAGTTTATCGAAGCAGGGCAACGAGCAGTACTTC.

Concerning this clone itself: At one boundary the junction diverges from the germline segment, which might be a read error. The chain links TRBV5-8 to TRBJ1-2; TRBD1 aligns across 7 bases. Germline CDR1 and CDR2: SGHTS and YDEGEE. The CDR3 is 15 amino acids. Written as DNA, the CDR3 is TGTGCCGGCAGCTTGGACAGGAATTCTAACTATGGCTACACCTTC. Translating it yields CAGSLDRNSNYGYTF.

This clone occurred once. The V gene is TRBV6-5, the J gene TRBJ2-3; TRBD1 matches at 10 bases. This CDR3 contains 15 residues. Germline assignment: CDR1 MNHEY and CDR2 SVGAGI. V lost 5 bases and J lost 3; bases outside the gene matches: 5. CDR3 region: CASSRDRGRTDTQYF. In DNA, the CDR3 is TGTGCCAGCAGTAGGGACAGGGGAAGGACAGATACGCAGTATTTT.

This chain joins TRBV14 and TRBJ2-2, with D maybe TRBD2 (6 bases). Germline-derived CDR1 and CDR2 are SGHDN and FVKESK. Trimming took 2 bases from V and 8 from J, leaving 15 bases between them. This CDR3 is 15 amino acids long. The CDR3 sequence: CASSQFGGPLGELFF. In nucleotides, the CDR3 is TGTGCCAGCAGCCAATTTGGAGGGCCCTTGGGGGAGCTGTTTTTT.

This chain uses TRBV5-1 with TRBJ2-5; 9 nucleotides align to TRBD2. The germline V gene has CDR1 SGHRS and CDR2 YFSETQ. The ends lost 5 bases at V and 2 bases at J; junction bases unmatched: 7. The CDR3 covers 15 residues. The CDR3 sequence is CASSRREGRQETQYF. The CDR3 DNA follows: TGCGCCAGCAGTAGGCGGGAGGGCAGACAAGAGACCCAGTACTTC.

The chain combines TRBV2 with TRBJ2-1, with 9 bases aligning to TRBD1. Germline V gene sequence: CDR1 SNHLY, CDR2 FYNNEI. The CDR3 is 14 residues long. After removal of 8 bases from V and 3 bases from J, the junction contained 5 bases not matched to a gene. The CDR3 loop is CASLGQGNYNEQFF. The DNA of the CDR3 is TGTGCCAGCCTGGGACAGGGTAACTACAATGAGCAGTTCTTC.

This clone appeared a few times. This rearrangement joins TRBV6-1 to TRBJ1-4, with 7 bases that match TRBD1. Germline V lookup: CDR1 MNHNS, CDR2 SASEGT. Trimming removed 6 bases from V and 1 base from J; junction bases left unmatched: 8. The CDR3 is 16 residues long. Here the CDR3 reads CASSEQGRVTNEKLFF. In DNA form, the CDR3 reads TGTGCCAGCAGCGAACAGGGGAGGGTAACTAATGAAAAACTGTTTTTT.

The V and J genes are TRBV10-3 and TRBJ1-5; 9 bases match TRBD1. CDR1 is ENHRY and CDR2 is SYGVKD in the germline V gene. The V gene end was trimmed by 8 bases and the J gene end by 3 bases; junction bases not matched to a gene: 8. The CDR3 has 15 amino acids. For the CDR3, the DNA is TGTGCCATCGCTGGGGGACAGGGCGACAATCAGCCCCAGCATTTT. This sequence encodes CAIAGGQGDNQPQHF.

This CDR3 reads CASGLAALGINTGELFF. CDR3 coding DNA: TGTGCCTCCGGACTAGCGGCCCTGGGGATCAACACCGGGGAGCTGTTTTTT. The rearrangement joins TRBV19 to TRBJ2-2; 10 bases are shared with TRBD2. Trimming at V came to 11 bases and at J to 2 bases, leaving 14 bases not matched to a gene. This CDR3 is built from 17 residues. CDR1 is LNHDA, CDR2 SQIVND, per germline (reference sequence).

The rearrangement links TRBV6-1 to TRBJ2-7; weak D call: TRBD1 (5 bases). The CDR3 is 15 residues long. Germline V gene sequence: CDR1 MNHNS, CDR2 SASEGT. Trimming took off 0 bases at V and 2 bases at J, with 11 bases between the two ends. CDR3 protein: CASSEAPGSTYEQYF. The CDR3 DNA reads as TGTGCCAGCAGTGAAGCGCCAGGGTCCACCTACGAGCAGTACTTC.

This clone was seen once. The chain couples TRBV28 to TRBJ2-1, with D perhaps TRBD2 (5 bases). Trimming cost V 5 bases and J 0 bases, with 11 bases left between them. The germline CDR1 and CDR2 sequences are MDHEN and SYDVKM. There are 15 residues in the CDR3. CDR3 in amino acids: CASSPPTNSYNEQFF. The CDR3 DNA sequence: TGTGCCAGCAGTCCCCCGACTAACTCCTACAATGAGCAGTTCTTC.

The genes are TRBV4-2 and TRBJ2-6; 7 bases fit TRBD1. V was pared by 0 bases and J by 0 bases, with 8 bases of the junction left unmatched. Germline V gene sequence: CDR1 LGHNA, CDR2 YNFKEQ. The CDR3 covers 19 residues. For the CDR3, the DNA is TGTGCCAGCAGCCAAGATGAAGGACAGGAAATCTCTGGGGCCAACGTCCTGACTTTC. Its protein product is CASSQDEGQEISGANVLTF.

The rearrangement uses TRBV9 and TRBJ2-7, with 7 bases identical to TRBD2. The CDR3 is 13 residues long. Looked up from germline, CDR1 is SGDLS and CDR2 is YYNGEE. V lost 3 bases to trimming and J lost 3 bases; unmatched junction nucleotides: 3. The CDR3, as DNA: TGTGCCAGCAGCGCGGGGGAGGGCTACGAGCAGTACTTC. This codes for CASSAGEGYEQYF.

CDR3 nucleotide sequence: TGTGCCAGCAGCCCCCCGACAGGGAACACTGAAGCTTTCTTT. It specifies CASSPPTGNTEAFF. The V gene is TRBV11-2, the J gene TRBJ1-1, with D perhaps matching TRBD1 (6 bases). Trimming took off 5 bases at V and 1 base at J, with 11 bases between the two ends. The CDR3 is 14 residues long. Per germline, CDR1 SGHAT and CDR2 FQNNGV.

V is TRBV2 and J is TRBJ2-7; tentatively, D is TRBD2 (5 bases). Trimming stripped 2 bases from V and 8 bases from J, with 16 bases between. There are 14 residues in the CDR3. Germline V CDR1 and CDR2: SNHLY, FYNNEI. The CDR3 loop reads CASSEKEVVGKQYF. The CDR3 DNA is TGTGCCAGCAGTGAAAAGGAGGTGGTAGGAAAGCAGTACTTC.

This chain uses TRBV13 with TRBJ2-7; TRBD2 agrees at 11 bases. Germline V gives CDR1 PRHDT, CDR2 FYEKMQ (reference sequence). V shed 2 bases and J 6 bases; nucleotides not matched to a gene: 3. The CDR3 is made up of 14 amino acids. CDR3 DNA sequence: TGTGCCAGCAGCTTAACTAGCGGGAGTGGCGAGCAGTACTTC. It encodes CASSLTSGSGEQYF.

The sample holds a few counts of this clone. The chain couples TRBV15 to TRBJ2-5; 8 bases fit TRBD1. The end of the DNA aligns better with TRBJ2-7, so the J call may be wrong. The CDR3 is made up of 15 amino acids. Germline CDR1 reads LNHNV; CDR2 reads YYDKDF (reference sequence). The CDR3 loop is CATASGTGLSYEQYF. The CDR3 DNA reads TGTGCCACTGCCTCCGGGACAGGCCTCTCCTACGAGCAGTACTTC.

The rearrangement links TRBV5-1 to TRBJ1-3; D might be TRBD1 (6 bases). Germline V CDR1 and CDR2: SGHRS, YFSETQ. The V and J ends lost 5 bases and 0 bases respectively, with 12 bases between them. The CDR3 has 15 amino acids. CDR3 region: CASSTDRTSGNTIYF. CDR3 in DNA: TGCGCCAGCAGTACAGACAGGACCTCTGGAAACACCATATATTTT.

The chain joins TRBV2 to TRBJ2-3; 10 bases fit TRBD2. J was trimmed by 6 bases and V by 7 bases; bases with no gene match: 7. Germline V gives CDR1 SNHLY, CDR2 FYNNEI. This CDR3 has 14 residues. DNA of the CDR3: TGTGCCAGCAACCTAGCGGGAGAGGTGGATACGCAGTATTTT. As protein: CASNLAGEVDTQYF.

This clone was seen a few times. The chain is built from TRBV4-1 and TRBJ1-5, with TRBD1 as a possible D gene (5 bases). The CDR3 spans 16 residues. The V end was cut by 6 bases, the J end by 2 bases, with 17 bases between. CDR1 and CDR2 (germline): MGHRA, YSYEKL. The CDR3 DNA reads TGCGCCAGCAGTGTTGGCAGGGCAGAGGGCAATCAGCCCCAGCATTTT. Translated: CASSVGRAEGNQPQHF.

Only one count was recorded for this clone. V gene TRBV14 combines with J gene TRBJ2-2; D is undetermined. Trimming removed 0 bases at V and 6 bases at J, with 17 bases between. The CDR3 spans 17 residues. Per germline, CDR1 SGHDN and CDR2 FVKESK. CDR3 sequence: CASSQDQTSAYSGELFF. The CDR3 DNA reads as TGTGCCAGCAGCCAAGATCAGACTTCGGCATATTCCGGGGAGCTGTTTTTT.